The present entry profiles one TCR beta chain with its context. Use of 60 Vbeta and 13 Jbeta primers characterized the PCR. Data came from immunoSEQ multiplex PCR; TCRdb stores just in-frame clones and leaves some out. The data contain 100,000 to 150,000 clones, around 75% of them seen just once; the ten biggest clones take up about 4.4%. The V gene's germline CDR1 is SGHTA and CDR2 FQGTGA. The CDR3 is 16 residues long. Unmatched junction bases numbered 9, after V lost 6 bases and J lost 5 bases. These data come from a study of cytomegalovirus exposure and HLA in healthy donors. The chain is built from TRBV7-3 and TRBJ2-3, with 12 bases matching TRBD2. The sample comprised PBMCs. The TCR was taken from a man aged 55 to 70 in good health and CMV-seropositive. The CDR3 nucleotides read TGTGCCAGCAGTTCACGACTAGCGGGGGCGATAGATACGCAGTATTTT. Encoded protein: CASSSRLAGAIDTQYF.